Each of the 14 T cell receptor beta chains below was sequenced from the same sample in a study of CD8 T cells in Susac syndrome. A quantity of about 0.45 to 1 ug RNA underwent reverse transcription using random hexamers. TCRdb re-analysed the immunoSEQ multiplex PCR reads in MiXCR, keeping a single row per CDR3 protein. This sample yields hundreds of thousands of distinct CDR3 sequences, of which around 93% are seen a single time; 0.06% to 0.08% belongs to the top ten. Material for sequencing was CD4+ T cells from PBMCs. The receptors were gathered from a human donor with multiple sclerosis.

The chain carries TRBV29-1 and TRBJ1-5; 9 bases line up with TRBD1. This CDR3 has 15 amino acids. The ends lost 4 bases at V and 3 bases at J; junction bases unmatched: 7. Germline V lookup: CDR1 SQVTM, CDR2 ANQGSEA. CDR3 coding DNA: TGCAGCGTTGCTACCGGGACAGGGCACAATCAGCCCCAGCATTTT. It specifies CSVATGTGHNQPQHF.

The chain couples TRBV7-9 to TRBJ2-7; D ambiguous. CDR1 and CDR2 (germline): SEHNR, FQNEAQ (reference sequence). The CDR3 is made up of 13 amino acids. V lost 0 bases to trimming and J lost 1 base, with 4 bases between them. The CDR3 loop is CASSLAGSYEQYV. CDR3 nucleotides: TGTGCCAGCAGCTTAGCGGGGTCCTACGAGCAGTACGTC.

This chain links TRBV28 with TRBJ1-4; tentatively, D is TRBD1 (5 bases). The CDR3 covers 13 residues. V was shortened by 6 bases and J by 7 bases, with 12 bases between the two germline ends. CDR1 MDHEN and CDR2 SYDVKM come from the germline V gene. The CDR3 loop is CASRSGRFEKLFF. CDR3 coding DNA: TGTGCCAGCAGGTCAGGGCGATTTGAAAAACTGTTTTTT.

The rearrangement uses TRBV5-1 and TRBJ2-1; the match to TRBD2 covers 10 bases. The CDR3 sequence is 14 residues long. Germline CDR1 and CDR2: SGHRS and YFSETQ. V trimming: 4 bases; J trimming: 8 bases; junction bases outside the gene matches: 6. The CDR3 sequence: CASSLGLANDEQFF. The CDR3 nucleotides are TGCGCCAGCAGCCTGGGACTAGCGAACGATGAGCAGTTCTTC.

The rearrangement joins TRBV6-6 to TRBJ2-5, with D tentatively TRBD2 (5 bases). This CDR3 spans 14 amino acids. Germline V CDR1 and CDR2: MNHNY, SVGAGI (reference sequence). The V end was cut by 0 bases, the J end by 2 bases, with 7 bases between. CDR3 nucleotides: TGTGCCAGCAGTTACTCGAGAGGGCAAGAGACCCAGTACTTC. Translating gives CASSYSRGQETQYF.

The CDR3 bases are TGCAGTGCTGAGAGGGGGACAGGGAACACCGGGGAGCTGTTTTTT. It translates to CSAERGTGNTGELFF. The chain has TRBV20-1 and TRBJ2-2; 8 nucleotides line up with TRBD1. Losses at the gene ends were 5 bases for V and 1 base for J; bases not matched to a gene: 6. The CDR3 has 15 amino acids. Germline loops: CDR1 DFQATT, CDR2 SNEGSKA (reference sequence).

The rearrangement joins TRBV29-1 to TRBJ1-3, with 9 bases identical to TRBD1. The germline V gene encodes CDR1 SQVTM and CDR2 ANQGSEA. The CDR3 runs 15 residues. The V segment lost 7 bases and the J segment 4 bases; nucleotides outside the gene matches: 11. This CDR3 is CSATESTGGGNTIYF. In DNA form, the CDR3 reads TGCAGCGCTACCGAATCCACAGGGGGCGGAAACACCATATATTTT.

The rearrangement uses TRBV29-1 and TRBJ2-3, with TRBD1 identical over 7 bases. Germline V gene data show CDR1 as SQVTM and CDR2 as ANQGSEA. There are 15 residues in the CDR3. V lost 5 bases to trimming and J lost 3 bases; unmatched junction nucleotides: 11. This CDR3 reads CSVFGLDRRTDTQYF. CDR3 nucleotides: TGCAGCGTTTTCGGATTGGACAGGAGGACAGATACGCAGTATTTT.

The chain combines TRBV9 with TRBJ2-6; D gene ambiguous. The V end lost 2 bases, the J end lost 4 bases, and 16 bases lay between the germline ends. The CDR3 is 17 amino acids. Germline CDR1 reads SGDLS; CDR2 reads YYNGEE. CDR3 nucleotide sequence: TGTGCCAGCAGCGTGTCCTTGTCCGGTTCCGGGGCCAACGTCCTGACTTTC. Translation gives CASSVSLSGSGANVLTF.

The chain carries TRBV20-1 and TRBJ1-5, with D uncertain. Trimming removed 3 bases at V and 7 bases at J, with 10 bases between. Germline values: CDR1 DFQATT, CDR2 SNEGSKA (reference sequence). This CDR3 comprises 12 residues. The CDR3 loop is CSASRQDQPQHF. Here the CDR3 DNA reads TGCAGTGCTAGCAGGCAGGACCAGCCCCAGCATTTT.

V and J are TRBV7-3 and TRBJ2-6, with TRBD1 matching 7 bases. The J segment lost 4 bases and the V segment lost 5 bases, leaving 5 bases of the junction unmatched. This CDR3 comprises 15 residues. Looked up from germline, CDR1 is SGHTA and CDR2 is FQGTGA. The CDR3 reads CASSPTGTGANVLTF. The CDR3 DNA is TGTGCCAGCAGCCCGACAGGGACCGGGGCCAACGTCCTGACTTTC.

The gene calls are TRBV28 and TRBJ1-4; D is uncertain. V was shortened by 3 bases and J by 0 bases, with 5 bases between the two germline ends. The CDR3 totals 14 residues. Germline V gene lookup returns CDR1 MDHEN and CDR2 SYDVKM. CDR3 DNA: TGTGCCAGCAGTTTCCCAGCAACTAATGAAAAACTGTTTTTT. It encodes CASSFPATNEKLFF.

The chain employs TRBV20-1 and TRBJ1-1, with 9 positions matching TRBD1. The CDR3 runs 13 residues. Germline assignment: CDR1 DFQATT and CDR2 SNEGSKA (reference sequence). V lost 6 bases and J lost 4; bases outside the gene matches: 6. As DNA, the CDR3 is TGCAGTGCGGGCACAGGGGGCGTCACTGAAGCTTTCTTT. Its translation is CSAGTGGVTEAFF.

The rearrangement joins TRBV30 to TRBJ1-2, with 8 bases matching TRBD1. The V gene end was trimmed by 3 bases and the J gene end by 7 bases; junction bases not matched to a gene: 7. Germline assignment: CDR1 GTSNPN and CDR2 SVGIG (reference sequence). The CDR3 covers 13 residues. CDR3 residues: CAWSPTGESGYTF. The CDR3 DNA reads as TGTGCCTGGAGCCCGACAGGGGAGTCTGGCTACACCTTC.